Shown below are 18 T cell receptor beta chains from a single sample sequenced in a study of neurological immune-mediated disorders. TCRdb redid the calling of the 5' RACE reads with MiXCR, one entry per CDR3 protein. The sample includes about 40,000 distinct CDR3 sequences, over 2% of them seen just once. Material: PBMCs. All receptors come from a man over 45 with multiple sclerosis.

The sample holds many counts of this clonotype. The gene calls are TRBV7-2 and TRBJ2-3; D call uncertain. The V gene's germline CDR1 is SGHTA and CDR2 FQGNSA. V dropped 8 bases and J dropped 6 bases, with 12 bases sitting between them. The CDR3 spans 12 residues. CDR3 nucleotides: TGTGCCAGCCGCAAGGGTTCCGATACGCAGTATTTT. Amino acids: CASRKGSDTQYF.

This clonotype was counted many times. The germline gene is not matched at one end of the junction; a read error may be the cause. This chain joins TRBV5-6 and TRBJ1-5; D gene unclear. Looked up from germline, CDR1 is SGHDT and CDR2 is YYEEEE. There are 12 residues in the CDR3. For the CDR3, the DNA is TGTGCCAGGTTGGGTTCCAATCAGCCCCAGAATTTT. The encoded protein is CARLGSNQPQNF.

This clonotype was recorded many times. The genes are TRBV7-9 and TRBJ1-2; tentatively, D is TRBD1 (6 bases). Per the germline V gene, CDR1 is SEHNR and CDR2 is FQNEAQ (reference sequence). The CDR3 is made up of 15 amino acids. V gave up 2 bases and J gave up 7 bases, with 17 bases separating them. Here the CDR3 reads CASSLRDRREGGYTF. The DNA for the CDR3 is TGTGCCAGCAGCTTAAGAGACAGGAGGGAAGGTGGCTACACCTTC.

V usage is TRBV20-1 and J usage is TRBJ2-7, with 9 bases that match TRBD1. The length of the CDR3 is 15 residues. J lost 5 bases, V lost 2 bases, and 10 bases had no gene match. Germline CDR1 reads DFQATT; CDR2 reads SNEGSKA (reference sequence). Here the CDR3 DNA reads TGCAGTGCTAGAAGGAGGACAGGGGCGAAGGACGAGCAGTACTTC. It specifies CSARRRTGAKDEQYF.

This clonotype has just a few counts. The chain has TRBV5-1 and TRBJ2-5, with 9 bases lining up with TRBD2. V was clipped by 2 bases and J by 5 bases; unmatched bases: 7. CDR1 is SGHRS and CDR2 is YFSETQ in the germline V gene. The CDR3 has 15 residues. The DNA of the CDR3 is TGCGCCAGCAGCTTTCAGCGGGGGGCCGGCGAGACCCAGTACTTC. Translating gives CASSFQRGAGETQYF.

The J gene is TRBJ2-6, the V gene TRBV20-1, with D possibly being TRBD2 (6 bases). Trimming pared 0 bases from V and 4 bases from J, leaving 10 bases between. CDR1 and CDR2 from the germline V gene are DFQATT and SNEGSKA (reference sequence). The CDR3 is 15 residues long. CDR3 DNA sequence: TGCAGTGCTAGAGATCTCGCGGGAGGGGCCAACGTCCTGACTTTC. This gives the protein CSARDLAGGANVLTF.

Of note for this clonotype: Mismatch with germline at one junction end may stem from a read error. This chain uses TRBV6-6 with TRBJ1-5; D ambiguous. This CDR3 comprises 13 residues. Germline-derived CDR1 and CDR2 are MNHNY and SVGAGI (reference sequence). CDR3 sequence (DNA): TGTGCCAGCAGCCCCCTCGGGAATCAGCCCCAGAATTTT. Its protein is CASSPLGNQPQNF.

This clonotype was counted ten times or more. The rearrangement joins TRBV7-6 to TRBJ2-3; D possibly corresponds to TRBD1 (6 bases). V shed 5 bases and J shed 6 bases, with 15 bases lying between them. This CDR3 comprises 14 residues. Germline assignment: CDR1 SGHVS and CDR2 FNYEAQ. CDR3 coding DNA: TGTGCCAGCAGCCATGAAGGGGGTACGGATACGCAGTATTTT. This sequence encodes CASSHEGGTDTQYF.

This clonotype occurred many times. The genes are TRBV7-8 and TRBJ2-3; no firm D call. The V end lost 1 base, the J end lost 1 base, and 6 bases lay between the germline ends. The CDR3 runs 14 residues. Looked up from germline, CDR1 is SGHVS and CDR2 is FQNEAQ. The CDR3 protein is CASSLGAGTDTQYF. In DNA, the CDR3 is TGTGCCAGCAGCTTAGGGGCAGGCACAGATACGCAGTATTTT.

This clonotype came up many times. The chain employs TRBV5-6 and TRBJ1-1; no clear D. V lost 2 bases and J lost 9, with 14 bases in between. Germline-derived CDR1 and CDR2 are SGHDT and YYEEEE. The CDR3 extends over 13 amino acids. CDR3 nucleotide sequence: TGTGCCAGCAGCTTTGAAAGGGTGCGGCAAGCTTTCTTT. It codes for CASSFERVRQAFF.

CDR3 sequence: CASRIRPLREETQYF. DNA for the CDR3: TGTGCCAGCAGAATCAGGCCGTTGAGAGAAGAGACCCAGTACTTC. The V call is TRBV3-1, the J call TRBJ2-5, with D hard to call. The CDR3 spans 15 residues. Trimming removed 6 bases from V and 3 bases from J, with 17 bases in between. Germline V gene sequence: CDR1 LGHDT, CDR2 YNNKEL (reference sequence).

Ten or more counts support this clonotype. DNA of the CDR3: TGTGCCATCAGTGGGACTAGCGGGGGAGGCGAGCAGTACTTC. This encodes CAISGTSGGGEQYF. The chain is built from TRBV10-3 and TRBJ2-7; 13 nucleotides agree with TRBD2. The CDR3 contains 14 residues. Trimming at V came to 4 bases and at J to 6 bases, leaving 3 bases not matched to a gene. CDR1 is ENHRY and CDR2 is SYGVKD in the germline V gene.

The sample holds many counts of this clonotype. This chain connects TRBV10-3 to TRBJ2-7; 8 bases fit TRBD1. Germline assignment: CDR1 ENHRY and CDR2 SYGVKD. The trim removed 10 bases at V and 5 bases at J, leaving 7 bases unmatched. The CDR3 contains 12 residues. The CDR3 DNA reads TGTGCCACCCAGGGGGCGCGGGACGAGCAGTACTTC. It translates to CATQGARDEQYF.

The table lists this clonotype with many counts. J is TRBJ2-3 and V is TRBV5-6; no definite D call. The germline V and J ends were trimmed by 0 bases and 2 bases, with 4 bases remaining between them. CDR1 SGHDT and CDR2 YYEEEE come from the germline V gene. This CDR3 is 13 amino acids long. The CDR3 DNA reads TGTGCCAGCAGCTTGGACACCACAGATACGCAGTATTTT. This gives the protein CASSLDTTDTQYF.

This clonotype was seen more than once but under ten times. Germline and junction disagree at one end, which may indicate a read error. The V call is TRBV9, the J call TRBJ1-5, with 9 positions matching TRBD1. CDR3 length equals 13 residues. From germline, CDR1 is SGDLS and CDR2 YYNGEE. CDR3 in DNA: TGTGCCAGCAGCGCACAGGGGGCCCAGCCCCAGAATTTT. Amino acids: CASSAQGAQPQNF.

This clonotype was seen many times. This chain links TRBV15 with TRBJ1-1; D unresolved. Germline V CDR1 and CDR2: LNHNV, YYDKDF (reference sequence). This CDR3 spans 13 amino acids. With 1 base removed from V and 3 bases from J, the gap between germline ends came to 6 bases. The CDR3 sequence: CATSRVIYTEAFF. CDR3 sequence (DNA): TGTGCCACCAGCAGAGTTATTTACACTGAAGCTTTCTTT.

This clonotype was found many times. The V call is TRBV7-2, the J call TRBJ2-1; D ambiguous. CDR3 length equals 13 residues. Trimming left V 4 bases short and J 0 bases short, with 4 bases between. Per the germline V gene, CDR1 is SGHTA and CDR2 is FQGNSA. The CDR3 loop is CASSWGSYNEQFF. Here the CDR3 DNA reads TGTGCCAGCAGCTGGGGCTCCTACAATGAGCAGTTCTTC.

The table lists this clonotype with a few counts. A much larger clone lies one base from this, so it may be a read error. V is TRBV7-2 and J is TRBJ2-3; D is undetermined. CDR3 size: 14 residues. Trimming took 5 bases from V and 4 from J, leaving 13 bases between them. Germline values: CDR1 SGHTA, CDR2 FQGNSA. CDR3 bases: TGTGCCAGCAGCCCACGGATGCCCCCAGATACGCAGTATTTT. This gives the protein CASSPRMPPDTQYF.